The entry below gives a single T cell receptor beta chain sequence along with its context. This receptor's antigen is unknown. No per-base quality is available; no much larger clone lies one base away. The CDR3 sequence holds 13 residues, the cysteine and phenylalanine included. The sequence is cut down to CDR3 DNA, 39 bases in frame from base 1. The germline V end is reduced by 3 bases and the J end by 12 bases; junction bases left unmatched: 8. From the germline V gene (reference sequence), CDR1 is LNHDA and CDR2 is SQIVND. The sample comes from a study of OX40 agonist ivuxolimab in advanced cancers. The study in broad terms: Ivuxolimab was an agonistic, fully human IgG2 monoclonal antibody directed against OX40 (CD134), a costimulatory receptor. Intravenous ivuxolimab was administered to patients every 2 weeks at six dose levels: 0.01, 0.1, 0.3, 1.5, 3 and 10 mg/kg. Of the 50 to 55 patients in dose escalation, some 19 had hepatocellular carcinoma, roughly 15 had melanoma, 9 had renal cell carcinoma and 9 had head and neck cancer. The dose-escalation cohort was around 84% male with a mean age of approximately 59 years, ranging from roughly 23 to 85. Prior anti-PD-1, anti-PD-L1 or anti-CTLA-4 therapy was permitted, and approximately 39% of dose-escalation patients had received checkpoint inhibitors. Partial responses occurred in three dose-escalation patients: two with cutaneous melanoma and one with hepatocellular carcinoma. The point of sequencing TCRbeta in the periphery was to test whether ivuxolimab changed TCR sequence diversity and drove clonal T-cell expansion. The paper covers the monotherapy dose-escalation part of the phase I ivuxolimab trial, which included N = 52 patients. Study-wide conclusions, independent of this receptor: After ivuxolimab, expanded clones were on average more numerous among CD8+ T cells than among CD4+ T cells. Low levels of normalized T-cell clonal expansion were also seen in some patients who did not respond. In the 0.1-3.0 mg/kg groups, partial responders had among the lowest normalized peripheral clonal expansion, particularly in CD8+ T cells. At doses of 0.1 to 3.0 mg/kg, clonal expansion of both CD4+ and CD8+ T cells in blood was seen between baseline and week 6. The antigen specificity of the clonally expanded peripheral T cells was not determined.

Genomic DNA was extracted from sorted cells for sequencing of the TCRbeta CDR3 region. TCRbeta CDR3 regions were sequenced using the immunoSEQ Assay. As stored in TCRdb, this immuneACCESS dataset retains in-frame rearrangements with V and J assigned. A fraction of the clones does not appear; measured against another copy, unresolved V genes explain less than half of the discrepancy, and the remainder lacks a known reason. The sample data list some 50,000 clones, and over 80% of these were observed just once. The ten largest clonotypes hold about 5% of the sample. Patients with autoimmune disease history or receiving systemic immunosuppression were excluded from the trial. Peripheral blood for TCR sequencing was collected from all dose cohorts at baseline, on cycle 4 day 1, and on cycle 7 day 1. Samples were obtained from an open-label, multicenter, first-in-human phase I dose-escalation trial of ivuxolimab. Adults with locally advanced or metastatic head and neck squamous cell, hepatocellular, melanoma or renal cell carcinoma were enrolled in the trial. Before TCR sequencing, CD4+ T cells and CD8+ T cells were sorted from peripheral blood as separate populations.

The sequence was obtained from an adult with an advanced solid tumor such as melanoma, head and neck, liver or kidney cancer. The receptor chain draws on TRBV19 and TRBJ2-1, with 7 junctional bases fitting TRBD2. Sequenced here: CD4+ or CD8+ T cells sorted from blood, sampled in a trial of the OX40 agonist ivuxolimab. The bases read TGTGCCAGTAGTATCTCCGGACTAGGCGGGCAGTTCTTC. The resulting protein is CASSISGLGGQFF.